Shown below are 10 T cell receptor beta chains from a single sample sequenced in a study of blood T cell repertoires in COVID-19. Assay used: immunoSEQ multiplex PCR; TCRdb lists only in-frame clones, some missing. The sample lists 200,000 to 250,000 clones; about 85% were seen once. The sequenced sample was peripheral blood. These TCRs come from a woman between 18 and 29 years old who had recovered from COVID-19.

The chain combines TRBV6-1 with TRBJ2-7; TRBD2 aligns across 10 bases. The ends lost 2 bases at V and 5 bases at J; junction bases unmatched: 9. CDR1 MNHNS and CDR2 SASEGT come from the germline V gene. CDR3 length equals 16 residues. CDR3 DNA sequence: TGTGCCAGCAGTGAACCCCTGCTAGCGGGAGACCACGAGCAGTACTTC. It specifies CASSEPLLAGDHEQYF.

The chain has TRBV25-1 and TRBJ2-5, with a possible D match to TRBD2 (5 bases). V was cut by 6 bases and J by 4 bases, with 15 bases left in between. Germline values: CDR1 MGHDK, CDR2 SYGVNS. The CDR3 runs to 14 residues. As DNA, the CDR3 is TGTGCCAGCAGGGATTTCGGGAAGGTAGAGACCCAGTACTTC. It codes for CASRDFGKVETQYF.

The chain combines TRBV6-1 with TRBJ2-7, with TRBD1 matching over 10 bases. Germline CDR1 is MNHNS and CDR2 is SASEGT. The length of the CDR3 is 15 residues. The V gene end was trimmed by 2 bases and the J gene end by 6 bases; junction bases not matched to a gene: 7. CDR3 in DNA: TGTGCCAGCAGTGAACCTCCTGGACAGGGGGTCGAGCAGTACTTC. This translates into CASSEPPGQGVEQYF.

V and J are TRBV11-2 and TRBJ2-7, with TRBD2 as a possible D gene (5 bases). The CDR3 runs 17 residues. V lost 3 bases to trimming and J lost 2 bases, with 20 bases between them. Germline CDR1 reads SGHAT; CDR2 reads FQNNGV. The CDR3 protein is CASSLEVPYSGPYEQYF. The CDR3 DNA follows: TGTGCCAGCAGCTTGGAGGTCCCCTACTCCGGTCCCTACGAGCAGTACTTC. Full variable domain (rest looked up from reference TRBV11-2 and TRBJ2-7): EAGVAQSPRYKIIEKRQSVAFWCNPISGHATLYWYQQILGQGPKLLIQFQNNGVVDDSQLPKDRFSAERLKGVDSTLKIQPAKLEDSAVYLCASSLEVPYSGPYEQYFGPGTRLTVT.

The chain couples TRBV2 to TRBJ2-1, with TRBD2 identical over 7 bases. CDR3 length: 13 residues. Germline values: CDR1 SNHLY, CDR2 FYNNEI. Trimming at V came to 10 bases and at J to 6 bases, leaving 9 bases not matched to a gene. CDR3 residues: CATWGTMVNEQFF. The CDR3 nucleotides read TGTGCCACTTGGGGGACTATGGTCAATGAGCAGTTCTTC.

The V and J genes are TRBV6-1 and TRBJ2-3, with 8 bases matching TRBD2. The CDR3 has 16 amino acids. CDR1 is MNHNS, CDR2 SASEGT, per germline. After removal of 2 bases from V and 6 bases from J, the junction contained 10 bases not matched to a gene. The CDR3: CASSELTGGPGDTQYF. The CDR3 DNA reads TGTGCCAGCAGTGAACTCACGGGAGGGCCGGGGGATACGCAGTATTTT.

The DNA for the CDR3 is TGTGCCAGCAGTACTCGGACTAGCGGGAGGGCCTGGGACTACGAGCAGTACTTC. Translation: CASSTRTSGRAWDYEQYF. This sequence joins TRBV6-2 or TRBV6-3 and TRBJ2-7; TRBD2 matches 15 bases. The length of the CDR3 is 18 residues. From germline, CDR1 is MNHEY and CDR2 SVGEGT. J was trimmed by 3 bases and V by 5 bases; bases with no gene match: 11.

The chain uses TRBV7-2 and TRBJ2-3, with 7 bases aligning to TRBD2. The germline V gene encodes CDR1 SGHTA and CDR2 FQGNSA. The length of the CDR3 is 15 residues. Germline trimming cut 1 base from V and 3 bases from J; bases unmatched to any gene: 4. CDR3 DNA sequence: TGTGCCAGCAGCTTAGTGTACGGGAGGACAGATACGCAGTATTTT. Its protein is CASSLVYGRTDTQYF.

The chain couples TRBV7-9 to TRBJ2-7; TRBD1 matches 9 bases. This CDR3 region has 14 residues. In germline, CDR1 is SEHNR, CDR2 FQNEAQ (reference sequence). With 5 bases clipped from V and 3 bases from J, the junction kept 5 bases outside the gene matches. The CDR3 coding sequence is TGTGCCAGCAGCCCACAGGGGGCGTTCTACGAGCAGTACTTC. Translation gives CASSPQGAFYEQYF.

This clone occurred once. CDR3 DNA sequence: TGTGCCAGCAGCTTCGCAGAGAGCGGGGTGATCGGTGATACGCAGTATTTT. Protein sequence: CASSFAESGVIGDTQYF. The chain uses TRBV11-2 and TRBJ2-3; 7 nucleotides match TRBD2. With 3 bases clipped from V and 6 bases from J, the junction kept 15 bases outside the gene matches. Germline assignment: CDR1 SGHAT and CDR2 FQNNGV. The CDR3 is 17 amino acids.